These 22 T cell receptor beta chains originate from one sample sequenced in a study of early T cells in non-severe SARS-CoV-2 infection. TCRdb fed the 5' RACE reads into MiXCR, producing one record per CDR3 protein. The sample shows roughly 52,000 distinct CDR3 sequences, around 7% of them seen only once. The sample consisted of whole blood, taken at baseline. These receptors were collected from an adult who was a healthcare worker with PCR-confirmed SARS-CoV-2 infection or an uninfected control (not recorded which).

V is TRBV5-1 and J is TRBJ2-7; D is perhaps TRBD1 (6 bases). Germline values: CDR1 SGHRS, CDR2 YFSETQ. V was pared by 3 bases and J by 2 bases, with 15 bases between. The CDR3 runs to 15 residues. CDR3 coding DNA: TGCGCCAGCAGCTCCGGGACACCAAAGCCCTACGAGCAGTACTTC. Its protein is CASSSGTPKPYEQYF.

This clonotype has more than one count but fewer than ten. The chain combines TRBV5-1 with TRBJ1-1; D perhaps matches TRBD1 (6 bases). The CDR3 extends over 13 amino acids. Germline V gene sequence: CDR1 SGHRS, CDR2 YFSETQ. Trimming pared 6 bases from V and 0 bases from J, leaving 9 bases between. The CDR3: CASKDRVNTEAFF. CDR3 bases: TGCGCCAGCAAGGACAGAGTGAACACTGAAGCTTTCTTT.

There are many counts of this clonotype. V gene TRBV18 combines with J gene TRBJ1-3; D ambiguous. CDR1 is KGHSH and CDR2 is LQKENI in the germline V gene. Trimming left V 4 bases short and J 2 bases short, with 9 bases between. The CDR3 loop spans 14 amino acids. CDR3 sequence: CASSQGIAGNTIYF. The CDR3 DNA is TGTGCCAGCTCACAGGGAATCGCTGGAAACACCATATATTTT.

This clonotype has a count of ten or more. This chain links TRBV7-8 with TRBJ2-7; D call uncertain. The CDR3 has 13 residues. Germline values: CDR1 SGHVS, CDR2 FQNEAQ. V was shortened by 8 bases and J by 3 bases, with 14 bases between the two germline ends. CDR3 nucleotide sequence: TGTGCCAGCCAAAGGGCCCGTGGCTACGAGCAGTACTTC. It codes for CASQRARGYEQYF.

The table lists this clonotype with many counts. V usage is TRBV2 and J usage is TRBJ2-5; TRBD2 agrees at 11 bases. Germline V lookup: CDR1 SNHLY, CDR2 FYNNEI. Trimming at V came to 8 bases and at J to 1 base, leaving 3 bases not matched to a gene. This CDR3 is 14 amino acids long. CDR3 bases: TGTGCCAGCCGACTAGCGGGGAGCCAAGAGACCCAGTACTTC. Translating it yields CASRLAGSQETQYF.

This chain connects TRBV24-1 to TRBJ2-1; 8 bases fit TRBD2. V dropped 4 bases and J dropped 7; count of bases not matched to a gene: 5. CDR1 and CDR2 (germline): KGHDR, SFDVKD. This CDR3 is 14 amino acids long. The CDR3 here is CATSEVGGANEQFF. The CDR3 bases are TGTGCCACCAGTGAGGTCGGGGGGGCTAATGAGCAGTTCTTC.

There are many counts of this clonotype. The rearrangement uses TRBV28 and TRBJ1-1; D is uncertain. The CDR3 runs 11 residues. Germline V gene sequence: CDR1 MDHEN, CDR2 SYDVKM. Trimming pared 6 bases from V and 5 bases from J, leaving 7 bases between. The CDR3 is CASRAWTEAFF. The CDR3 DNA follows: TGTGCCAGCAGAGCGTGGACTGAAGCTTTCTTT.

This clonotype was seen at least ten times. CDR3 residues: CASSGAGPQHF. The CDR3 bases are TGTGCCAGCAGCGGCGCTGGGCCCCAGCATTTT. This chain links TRBV7-9 with TRBJ1-5; D is uncertain. The germline CDR1 and CDR2 sequences are SEHNR and FQNEAQ (reference sequence). Trimming pared 5 bases from V and 9 bases from J, leaving 8 bases between. This CDR3 has 11 residues.

This clonotype was recorded a few times. The J gene is TRBJ2-3, the V gene TRBV7-3; 10 bases fit TRBD2. Trimming took 1 base from V and 1 from J; bases not matched to a gene: 2. Germline V gene data show CDR1 as SGHTA and CDR2 as FQGTGA. The CDR3 covers 16 residues. The CDR3 coding sequence is TGTGCCAGCAGCTTAAGTCTAGCGGGGGGCACAGATACGCAGTATTTT. As protein: CASSLSLAGGTDTQYF.

In its sample, this clonotype was seen a few times. J is TRBJ2-7 and V is TRBV4-2; the match to TRBD1 covers 9 bases. Losses at the gene ends were 4 bases for V and 4 bases for J; bases not matched to a gene: 11. This CDR3 contains 16 residues. Germline values: CDR1 LGHNA, CDR2 YNFKEQ. Here the CDR3 DNA reads TGTGCCAGCAGCCGCCTGCAGGGACAGGGTTCGTACGAGCAGTACTTC. Its protein product is CASSRLQGQGSYEQYF.

This clonotype was counted ten times or more. The chain combines TRBV6-6 with TRBJ2-7, with 11 bases that match TRBD2. The V and J ends lost 2 bases and 2 bases, in that order; junction bases with no gene match: 2. The CDR3 loop spans 15 amino acids. Germline CDR1 MNHNY, CDR2 SVGAGI (reference sequence). For the CDR3, the DNA is TGTGCCAGCAGTTACGTTAGCGGGGGGGCCTACGAGCAGTACTTC. Its protein product is CASSYVSGGAYEQYF.

This clonotype appeared many times. This chain connects TRBV24-1 to TRBJ2-1; TRBD2 matches at 9 bases. Germline V gives CDR1 KGHDR, CDR2 SFDVKD. This CDR3 has 17 amino acids. The ends lost 5 bases at V and 0 bases at J; junction bases unmatched: 7. The CDR3 coding sequence is TGTGCCACCAGTGGTAGCGGGGGACTCAGCTCCTACAATGAGCAGTTCTTC. This sequence encodes CATSGSGGLSSYNEQFF.

This clonotype occurred a few times. This CDR3 reads CASSDRGSTGELFF. The CDR3 DNA reads TGTGCCAGCAGTGACAGGGGGAGCACCGGGGAGCTGTTTTTT. The rearrangement joins TRBV5-6 to TRBJ2-2; 9 nucleotides line up with TRBD1. The germline V gene encodes CDR1 SGHDT and CDR2 YYEEEE. This CDR3 has 14 residues. V trimming: 5 bases; J trimming: 4 bases; junction bases outside the gene matches: 3.

V is TRBV27 and J is TRBJ2-3; 10 bases are a match to TRBD2. The CDR3 length is 16 residues. V lost 1 base and J lost 4; bases outside the gene matches: 5. CDR1 and CDR2 from the germline V gene are MNHEY and SMNVEV (reference sequence). The CDR3 nucleotides are TGTGCCAGCAGTTTATGGAGCGGGGGGGCCTCAGATACGCAGTATTTT. This encodes CASSLWSGGASDTQYF.

This clonotype has only a few counts. CDR3 coding DNA: TGTGCCAGCAGCGTTAGGGGGCTCGGACGTGAAAAACTGTTTTTT. Amino acids: CASSVRGLGREKLFF. The rearrangement uses TRBV9 and TRBJ1-4; 7 bases are a match to TRBD1. J gave up 7 bases and V 2 bases, and 8 bases lay outside the gene matches. The CDR3 is 15 residues long. Germline lookup yields CDR1 SGDLS and CDR2 YYNGEE. Full variable domain (remainder filled in from reference TRBV9 and TRBJ1-4): DSGVTQTPKHLITATGQRVTLRCSPRSGDLSVYWYQQSLDQGLQFLIQYYNGEERAKGNILERFSAQQFPDLHSELNLSSLELGDSALYFCASSVRGLGREKLFFGSGTQLSVL.

The chain employs TRBV7-2 and TRBJ2-1, with 8 positions matching TRBD1. CDR1 is SGHTA, CDR2 FQGNSA, per germline. With 4 bases clipped from V and 7 bases from J, the junction kept 6 bases outside the gene matches. This CDR3 region has 14 residues. The CDR3 nucleotides are TGTGCCAGCAGCTCTGACAGGGGTGGAAATGAGCAGTTCTTC. This encodes CASSSDRGGNEQFF.

Many counts were recorded for this clonotype. The chain uses TRBV12-3 or TRBV12-4 and TRBJ1-5; 8 bases are a match to TRBD1. The CDR3 is made up of 21 amino acids. V was pared by 3 bases and J by 0 bases, with 19 bases of the junction left unmatched. CDR3 protein: CASSLGDRGSSRSYSNQPQHF. DNA for the CDR3: TGTGCCAGCAGTTTGGGAGACAGGGGTTCGTCGAGGTCGTATAGCAATCAGCCCCAGCATTTT.

This clonotype showed up just a few times. The chain links TRBV12-5 to TRBJ1-1, with 7 bases lining up with TRBD1. Germline V gives CDR1 LGHNT, CDR2 FRNRAP. CDR3 size: 15 residues. V trimming: 5 bases; J trimming: 5 bases; junction bases outside the gene matches: 11. CDR3 nucleotide sequence: TGTGCTAGTGGTACCGTAACAGGGGCCGGGACTGAAGCTTTCTTT. This translates into CASGTVTGAGTEAFF.

This clonotype was detected many times. V usage is TRBV3-1 and J usage is TRBJ2-7, with D tentatively TRBD1 (5 bases). V was clipped by 9 bases and J by 3 bases, with 12 bases between them. The V gene's germline CDR1 is LGHDT and CDR2 YNNKEL (reference sequence). This CDR3 comprises 12 residues. The CDR3 bases are TGTGCCAGAACGACAGCAAGCTACGAGCAGTACTTC. Its protein product is CARTTASYEQYF.

This clonotype appeared many times. The chain employs TRBV29-1 and TRBJ2-7; 7 nucleotides match TRBD1. J was trimmed by 2 bases and V by 4 bases; bases with no gene match: 8. There are 14 residues in the CDR3. Germline loops: CDR1 SQVTM, CDR2 ANQGSEA. The CDR3 reads CSVGGAGTAYEQYF. The CDR3 coding sequence is TGCAGCGTTGGCGGAGCCGGGACAGCCTACGAGCAGTACTTC.

This clonotype was detected many times. The rearrangement uses TRBV4-3 and TRBJ2-3; D might be TRBD2 (6 bases). This CDR3 is 13 amino acids long. Germline V gene data show CDR1 as LGHNA and CDR2 as YSLEER. With 4 bases removed from V and 3 bases from J, the gap between germline ends came to 8 bases. This CDR3 is CASSPGVTDTQYF. The DNA for the CDR3 is TGCGCCAGCAGCCCGGGGGTGACAGATACGCAGTATTTT.

This clonotype has a count of ten or more. The chain uses TRBV27 and TRBJ1-5; TRBD1 matches 7 bases. Germline loops: CDR1 MNHEY, CDR2 SMNVEV (reference sequence). This CDR3 has 16 amino acids. V lost 0 bases and J lost 6; bases outside the gene matches: 8. The CDR3: CASSLSALAGGQPQHF. The CDR3 nucleotides read TGTGCCAGCAGTTTATCCGCTCTGGCAGGGGGTCAGCCCCAGCATTTT.